This T cell receptor beta chain came from a study of cytomegalovirus exposure and HLA in healthy donors. Overall study results and limits: TCR beta chains associated with HLA were, in a later analysis, more clonally expanded than equally common others. The classifier, whose performance was assessed in both the original and validation cohorts, reportedly diagnosed cytomegalovirus status with high specificity and sensitivity.

The PCR employed 60 Vbeta primers together with 13 Jbeta primers. This table comes from immunoSEQ multiplex PCR, and its TCRdb copy is limited to in-frame clones, with some not included. The repertoire holds about 91,000 clones, with around 70% as singletons. Turning to this clone: Its antigen is undetermined.

The study sampled nominally healthy donors, though unrecorded immune exposures were likely. The sample consisted of PBMCs. The receptor was derived from a female donor in good health and CMV-seronegative.

The CDR3 protein is CASRGYRDLQQYF. As DNA, the CDR3 is TGTGCCAGCAGGGGGTACAGGGATCTGCAGCAGTACTTC. V gene TRBV6-7 combines with J gene TRBJ2-7; D perhaps matches TRBD1 (6 bases). TRBV6-7 is labeled an ORF, and its function is uncertain. The V gene lost 6 bases and the J gene lost 8 bases, with 17 bases spanning the gap. The CDR3 spans 13 residues.